These 10 T cell receptor beta chains were all obtained from the same sample, sequenced in a study of Graves' ophthalmopathy and Graves' hyperthyroidism (dated by TCRdb to the late 2010s). TCRdb names Illumina HiSeq 2000 as the instrument used. For repertoire sequencing, the TCR beta CDR3 regions were amplified from RNA transcripts. HTBI primers and the Qiagen OneStep RT-PCR kit were used in a first-round RT-PCR, which was followed by a second-round multiplex PCR, size selection and purification. Using fastp trimming at Q25 and MiXCR clonotype assembly, TCRdb reanalyzed the public sequencing data and kept in-frame beta chains. All rows with the same CDR3 protein become a single entry with the most common DNA and genes. This sample lists 350,000 to 450,000 distinct CDR3 sequences; about 16% were detected once. The ten largest make up roughly 1.5% of the sample. Input material: peripheral blood. The receptors were sampled from a woman between 18 and 30 years old with Graves' ophthalmopathy. Donor details come from another sample of the same person, matched by shared clones.

This clonotype was detected only a few times. This chain connects TRBV12-3 or TRBV12-4 to TRBJ2-7; the match to TRBD2 covers 8 bases. The CDR3 has 14 residues. Trimming took 6 bases from V and 0 from J; bases not matched to a gene: 4. CDR3 bases: TGTGCCAGCAGATCAGCGGGGGCCTCCTACGAGCAGTACTTC. It is translated as CASRSAGASYEQYF.

The table lists this clonotype with many counts. This chain links TRBV2 with TRBJ2-2; 8 bases agree with TRBD1. Germline V lookup: CDR1 SNHLY, CDR2 FYNNEI. The CDR3 consists of 18 residues. Trimming cost V 3 bases and J 1 base; bases outside gene matches: 10. The chain's CDR3 is CASSDSTAGGLNTGELFF. The CDR3 region has the DNA TGTGCCAGCAGTGACTCAACGGCAGGGGGCCTGAACACCGGGGAGCTGTTTTTT.

This clonotype was seen ten or more times. Since a much larger clone is just one base distant, this may be a read error. The J gene is TRBJ1-2, the V gene TRBV6-5; 9 nucleotides line up with TRBD1. Germline V gene sequence: CDR1 MNHEY, CDR2 SVGAGI. There are 14 residues in the CDR3. The V and J ends lost 8 bases and 7 bases, in that order; junction bases with no gene match: 11. CDR3 in DNA: TGTGCCAGCGGTTCCACAGGGGGCTTCGCTGGCTACACCTTC. Amino acids: CASGSTGGFAGYTF.

J is TRBJ2-7 and V is TRBV6-1; D is unclear. The CDR3 totals 11 residues. Trimming shortened V by 4 bases and J by 3 bases, and 4 bases separated the two germline ends. Germline values: CDR1 MNHNS, CDR2 SASEGT. The CDR3 nucleotides read TGTGCCAGCAGTGGCCACTACGAGCAGTACTTC. Its protein product is CASSGHYEQYF.

J is TRBJ2-7 and V is TRBV19; TRBD2 matches at 8 bases. The germline gives CDR1 LNHDA, CDR2 SQIVND (reference sequence). The CDR3 sequence is 16 residues long. The J segment lost 7 bases and the V segment lost 4 bases, leaving 15 bases of the junction unmatched. The CDR3: CASSTLAGTTTPEQYF. In DNA form, the CDR3 reads TGTGCCAGTAGTACCTTAGCGGGGACAACGACGCCGGAGCAGTACTTC.

This clonotype was seen ten or more times. This chain uses TRBV29-1 with TRBJ1-1; possibly TRBD1 for D (6 bases). The ends were cut back, 4 bases at V and 5 bases at J, with 11 bases in the middle. The germline V gene has CDR1 SQVTM and CDR2 ANQGSEA. This CDR3 is 12 amino acids long. The DNA of the CDR3 is TGCAGCGTTGGGTGGGACACAACTGAAGCTTTCTTT. Translated, it gives CSVGWDTTEAFF.

The chain combines TRBV2 with TRBJ1-2; D not resolved. Trimming removed 10 bases at V and 4 bases at J, with 7 bases between. Germline V CDR1 and CDR2: SNHLY, FYNNEI. This CDR3 has 10 residues. CDR3 bases: TGTGCCACCGCGATCTATGGCTACACCTTC. Protein product: CATAIYGYTF.

This clonotype was counted many times. The genes are TRBV20-1 and TRBJ2-5, with 9 positions matching TRBD2. CDR1 DFQATT and CDR2 SNEGSKA come from the germline V gene (reference sequence). The trim removed 4 bases at V and 1 base at J, leaving 13 bases unmatched. This CDR3 region has 17 residues. DNA of the CDR3: TGCAGTGCTAACCCATTTACTCTAGCGGGGTTCCAAGAGACCCAGTACTTC. Amino acid sequence: CSANPFTLAGFQETQYF.

This clonotype has ten or more counts. The chain carries TRBV20-1 and TRBJ1-2; D remains unclear. The length of the CDR3 is 13 residues. Germline CDR1 reads DFQATT; CDR2 reads SNEGSKA (reference sequence). Between the trimmed V and J ends, which lost 4 bases and 4 bases, there was a span of 13 bases. The CDR3 sequence: CSAIAGSGYGYTF. The CDR3 DNA reads TGCAGTGCTATTGCCGGCTCAGGCTATGGCTACACCTTC.

This sequence joins TRBV6-5 and TRBJ1-1; D uncertain. V shed 0 bases and J shed 2 bases, with 7 bases lying between them. CDR1 and CDR2 (germline): MNHEY, SVGAGI. This CDR3 contains 14 residues. CDR3 loop: CASSYSRSNTEAFF. The CDR3 DNA reads TGTGCCAGCAGTTACTCGAGGTCCAACACTGAAGCTTTCTTT.